These 12 T cell receptor beta chains share one sample of origin, sequenced in a study of cytomegalovirus exposure and HLA in healthy donors (dated by TCRdb to about 2017). The library was built by means of the immunoSEQ multiplex PCR assay. A mixture of 60 forward primers for TCR Vbeta segments and 13 reverse primers for TCR Jbeta segments was used in the multiplex PCR. In TCRdb, the immuneACCESS table is reduced to in-frame sequences with V and J assigned. These tables do not hold every clone; where another copy was compared, an unresolved V gene accounts for under half, and the others remain unexplained. The sample contains approximately 210,000 clones, 82% of them found a single time. Of the sample, around 6% is held by the ten largest clones. Sequenced: PBMCs. The receptor set was obtained from a man aged 35-49 years in good health and CMV-seropositive.

DNA for the CDR3: TGCAGCGTTAGAGGGGGAGACACTGAAGCTTTCTTT. It yields the protein CSVRGGDTEAFF. This chain joins TRBV29-1 and TRBJ1-1; D perhaps matches TRBD1 (6 bases). The CDR3 has 12 residues. Trimming left V 5 bases short and J 3 bases short, with 10 bases between. Germline CDR1 and CDR2: SQVTM and ANQGSEA.

The V and J genes are TRBV7-9 and TRBJ2-7; no clear D gene. The CDR3 totals 13 residues. V lost 1 base to trimming and J lost 6 bases, with 10 bases between them. Germline CDR1 and CDR2: SEHNR and FQNEAQ (reference sequence). Here the CDR3 reads CASSLGWSGEQYF. DNA of the CDR3: TGTGCCAGCAGCTTAGGGTGGTCGGGCGAGCAGTACTTC.

This chain links TRBV7-7 with TRBJ1-3; 9 nucleotides line up with TRBD1. The germline CDR1 and CDR2 sequences are SSHAT and FNYEAQ (reference sequence). The CDR3 totals 14 residues. After removal of 5 bases from V and 4 bases from J, the junction contained 3 bases not matched to a gene. The CDR3: CASSLGTGGNTIYF. The CDR3 DNA is TGTGCCAGCAGCCTCGGGACAGGGGGAAACACCATATATTTT. The whole variable domain, filled in from reference TRBV7-7 and TRBJ1-3, reads GAGVSQSPRYKVTKRGQDVTLRCDPISSHATLYWYQQALGQGPEFLTYFNYEAQPDKSGLPSDRFSAERPEGSISTLTIQRTEQRDSAMYRCASSLGTGGNTIYFGEGSWLTVV.

This clone showed up just a few times. The chain is built from TRBV4-2 and TRBJ1-5; 7 bases are shared with TRBD1. The CDR3 runs 16 residues. V dropped 4 bases and J dropped 0; count of bases not matched to a gene: 6. Germline V gene sequence: CDR1 LGHNA, CDR2 YNFKEQ. The CDR3 DNA sequence: TGTGCCAGCAGCCCGGGGACAGTATATAGCAATCAGCCCCAGCATTTT. It codes for CASSPGTVYSNQPQHF.

The rearrangement joins TRBV5-1 to TRBJ1-1; D gene uncertain. Per germline, CDR1 SGHRS and CDR2 YFSETQ. Trimming removed 0 bases from V and 7 bases from J, with 10 bases in between. The CDR3 loop spans 13 amino acids. CDR3 nucleotides: TGCGCCAGCAGCTTGGTACAGTCTGGTGAAGCTTTCTTT. It yields the protein CASSLVQSGEAFF.

This chain uses TRBV7-8 with TRBJ2-7; the D gene is possibly TRBD1 (6 bases). Deletions cut 6 bases from V and 7 bases from J, with 13 bases between. Germline V gene sequence: CDR1 SGHVS, CDR2 FQNEAQ. CDR3 length: 12 amino acids. The chain's CDR3 is CASRYRAWEQYV. CDR3 bases: TGTGCCAGCAGGTACAGGGCCTGGGAGCAGTACGTC.

The chain uses TRBV30 and TRBJ2-3; TRBD2 aligns across 8 bases. Germline V gene sequence: CDR1 GTSNPN, CDR2 SVGIG (reference sequence). The CDR3 is 17 residues long. V was clipped by 2 bases and J by 2 bases; unmatched bases: 12. CDR3 bases: TGTGCCTGGAGTAGCGGGGTAGCGGGAACTTCCACAGATACGCAGTATTTT. This codes for CAWSSGVAGTSTDTQYF.

This rearrangement joins TRBV5-1 to TRBJ2-7; 9 nucleotides align to TRBD1. The germline CDR1 and CDR2 sequences are SGHRS and YFSETQ. J gave up 4 bases and V 6 bases, and 11 bases lay outside the gene matches. CDR3 length equals 15 residues. The CDR3 sequence is CASTEPGTGSYEQYF. CDR3 DNA sequence: TGCGCCAGCACCGAGCCCGGGACAGGGTCTTACGAGCAGTACTTC.

The genes are TRBV27 and TRBJ2-3; TRBD2 matches at 8 bases. The germline CDR1 and CDR2 sequences are MNHEY and SMNVEV (reference sequence). There are 16 residues in the CDR3. The V and J ends lost 4 bases and 0 bases, in that order; junction bases with no gene match: 6. The CDR3 loop is CASSSLAGTSTDTQYF. The CDR3 nucleotides are TGTGCCAGCAGTTCTTTAGCGGGGACTAGCACAGATACGCAGTATTTT.

V and J are TRBV27 and TRBJ2-1; tentative D call: TRBD2 (5 bases). With 7 bases removed from V and 5 bases from J, the gap between germline ends came to 21 bases. The CDR3 is 16 amino acids. The germline gives CDR1 MNHEY, CDR2 SMNVEV (reference sequence). DNA for the CDR3: TGTGCCAGCACCCCTGTTGGGCTAGCCGTCAACAATGAGCAGTTCTTC. Translating it yields CASTPVGLAVNNEQFF.

The CDR3 is CATKDRGNQPQHF. The CDR3 DNA sequence: TGTGCCACCAAGGACAGAGGCAATCAGCCCCAGCATTTT. The chain carries TRBV6-6 and TRBJ1-5; TRBD1 is a possible D gene (6 bases). Germline values: CDR1 MNHNY, CDR2 SVGAGI (reference sequence). Deletions cut 10 bases from V and 2 bases from J, with 12 bases between. The CDR3 has 13 amino acids.

The chain recombines TRBV19 with TRBJ1-5; TRBD1 matches at 9 bases. This CDR3 region has 17 residues. Trimming took 4 bases from V and 4 from J; bases not matched to a gene: 11. Per germline, CDR1 LNHDA and CDR2 SQIVND (reference sequence). The CDR3 here is CASSTYRDRAKNQPQHF. CDR3 sequence (DNA): TGTGCCAGTAGTACGTACCGGGACAGGGCGAAAAATCAGCCCCAGCATTTT.